The source of this T cell receptor (beta chain) is a study of shared clonotypes between healthy human individuals. Study-wide background: Each donor's CD4 naive and CD4 memory cells filled three plates apiece, CD8 naive two, and CD8 memory one.

Looked up from germline, CDR1 is MNHNS and CDR2 is SASEGT. V lost 4 bases, J lost 3 bases, and 6 bases stayed unmatched. The length of the CDR3 is 15 residues. Libraries were prepared by immunoSEQ multiplex PCR; TCRdb keeps only in-frame clonotypes and omits some of them. In the table there are about 2.4 million clones, more than 85% of which are singletons. Sequencing was done on a sample of naive CD4+ T cells from PBMCs. As to subset: CD45RA+ positively selected. The chain employs TRBV6-1 and TRBJ1-5; 7 nucleotides line up with TRBD1. The sequence was collected from a man younger than 35 in good health. Some clones in this sample may be carry-over from other donors' samples. CDR3 in DNA: TGTGCCAGCAGTGGGGGGGGACAGTTCAATCAGCCCCAGCATTTT. Translated, it gives CASSGGGQFNQPQHF.